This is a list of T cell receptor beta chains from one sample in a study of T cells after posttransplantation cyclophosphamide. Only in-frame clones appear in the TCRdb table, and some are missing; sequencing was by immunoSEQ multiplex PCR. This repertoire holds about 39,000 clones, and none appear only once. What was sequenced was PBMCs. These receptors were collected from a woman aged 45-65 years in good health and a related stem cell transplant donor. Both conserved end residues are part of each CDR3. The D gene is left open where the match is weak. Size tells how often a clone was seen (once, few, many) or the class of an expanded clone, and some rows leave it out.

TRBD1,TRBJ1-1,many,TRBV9,CASSPTGASEAFF,TGTGCCAGCAGCCCGACAGGGGCGTCTGAAGCTTTCTTT
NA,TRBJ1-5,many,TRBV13,CASSRGGSNQPQHF,TGTGCCAGCAGCAGGGGGGGAAGCAATCAGCCCCAGCATTTT
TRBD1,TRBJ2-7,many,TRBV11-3,CASSFLAGQGAYEQYF,TGTGCCAGCAGCTTCTTGGCGGGACAGGGGGCTTACGAGCAGTACTTC
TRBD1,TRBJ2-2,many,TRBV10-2,CATTRGRNTGELFF,TGCGCCACTACCAGGGGGCGCAACACCGGGGAGCTGTTTTTT
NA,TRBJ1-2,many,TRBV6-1,CASSRKGVVNYGYTF,TGTGCCAGCAGTCGGAAAGGGGTTGTTAACTATGGCTACACCTTC
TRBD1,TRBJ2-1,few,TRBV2,CASRGTGGSYNEQFF,TGTGCCAGCAGGGGGACAGGGGGCTCCTACAATGAGCAGTTCTTC
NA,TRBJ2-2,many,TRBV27,CASSLSSPRKAGELFF,TGTGCCAGCAGTTTATCGAGCCCTAGAAAAGCCGGGGAGCTGTTTTTT
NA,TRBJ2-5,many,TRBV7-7,CASSPAGGQETQYF,TGTGCCAGCAGCCCAGCCGGGGGTCAAGAGACCCAGTACTTC
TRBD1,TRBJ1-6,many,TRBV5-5,CASSLMTGPTYNSPLHF,TGTGCCAGCAGCTTGATGACAGGGCCGACTTATAATTCACCCCTCCACTTT
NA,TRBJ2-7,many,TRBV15,CATSRENLGQSYEQYF,TGTGCCACCAGCAGAGAGAACCTTGGACAGTCCTACGAGCAGTACTTC
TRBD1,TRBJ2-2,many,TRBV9,CASSPNDRAVTGELFF,TGTGCCAGCAGTCCTAACGACAGGGCGGTGACCGGGGAGCTGTTTTTT
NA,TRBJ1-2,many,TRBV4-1,CASSQVHQGGAGYTF,TGCGCCAGCAGCCAAGTTCATCAGGGTGGGGCTGGCTACACCTTC
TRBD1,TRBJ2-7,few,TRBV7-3,CASSLSGTGGDEQYF,TGTGCCAGCAGCTTGTCTGGGACAGGGGGCGACGAGCAGTACTTC
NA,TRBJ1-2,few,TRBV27,CASSPPFSAGRYGYTF,TGTGCCAGCAGTCCCCCATTCAGTGCTGGGAGGTATGGCTACACCTTC
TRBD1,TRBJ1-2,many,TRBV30,CACFVTYRGLRYGYTF,TGTGCCTGTTTCGTCACCTACAGGGGGCTACGCTATGGCTACACCTTC
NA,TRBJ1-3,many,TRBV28,CASSSLGGNSGNTIYF,TGTGCCAGCAGTTCCCTGGGGGGGAACTCTGGAAACACCATATATTTT
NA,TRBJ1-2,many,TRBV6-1,CASSDWGRGGYTF,TGTGCCAGCAGTGATTGGGGGAGGGGTGGCTACACCTTC
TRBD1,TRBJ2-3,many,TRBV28,CASSSGTVEGDTQYF,TGTGCCAGCAGCTCCGGGACAGTCGAGGGGGATACGCAGTATTTT
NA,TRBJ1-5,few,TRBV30,CAWSPPGKGGYQPQHF,TGTGCCTGGAGTCCCCCTGGGAAGGGGGGGTATCAGCCCCAGCATTTT
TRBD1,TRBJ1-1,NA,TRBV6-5,CASRSGQGGEAFF,TGTGCCAGCAGGTCCGGACAGGGAGGCGAAGCTTTCTTT
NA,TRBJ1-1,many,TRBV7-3,CASSLTPQLNTEAFF,TGTGCCAGCAGCTTGACACCACAGCTGAACACTGAAGCTTTCTTT
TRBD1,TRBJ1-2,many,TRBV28,CASSSGTGDNYGYTF,TGTGCCAGCAGTTCCGGGACAGGGGACAACTATGGCTACACCTTC
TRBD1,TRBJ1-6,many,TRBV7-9,CASRTGALGSPLHF,TGTGCCAGCAGGACAGGGGCTCTGGGTTCACCCCTCCACTTT
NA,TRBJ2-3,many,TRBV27,CASRLPGDTQYF,TGTGCCAGCAGGTTACCCGGGGATACGCAGTATTTT
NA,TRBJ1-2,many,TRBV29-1,CSVGGQGPNYGYTF,TGCAGCGTTGGGGGACAAGGCCCTAACTATGGCTACACCTTC
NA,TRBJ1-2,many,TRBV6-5,CASSYRHSGVYGYTF,TGTGCCAGCAGTTACCGACATTCCGGGGTCTATGGCTACACCTTC
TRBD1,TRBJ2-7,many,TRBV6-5,CASSYSGTGGSVQYF,TGTGCCAGCAGTTACTCCGGGACAGGGGGTTCAGTTCAGTACTTC
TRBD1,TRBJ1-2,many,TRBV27,CASSLKFEDRVHGYTF,TGTGCCAGCAGTTTAAAGTTTGAGGACAGGGTACATGGCTACACCTTC
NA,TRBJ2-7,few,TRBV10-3,CASGTDSYEQYF,TGTGCCAGCGGGACAGACTCCTACGAGCAGTACTTC
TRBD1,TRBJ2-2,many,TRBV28,CASSLPGQGNTGELFF,TGTGCCAGCAGCCTCCCGGGACAGGGGAACACCGGGGAGCTGTTTTTT
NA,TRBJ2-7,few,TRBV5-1,CASSLGRGRAYEQYF,TGCGCCAGCAGCTTGGGGAGGGGGAGGGCCTACGAGCAGTACTTC
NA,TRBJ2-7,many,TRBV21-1,CASSLRYGQLTISYEQYF,TGTGCCAGCAGCCTACGGTACGGACAGCTTACCATCTCCTACGAGCAGTACTTC
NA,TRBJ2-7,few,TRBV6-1,CASRRTRGEQYF,TGTGCCAGCAGGAGGACACGTGGCGAGCAGTACTTC
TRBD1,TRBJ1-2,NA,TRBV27,CASSLSGTGGWYGYTF,TGTGCCAGCAGTTTATCTGGGACAGGGGGATGGTATGGCTACACCTTC
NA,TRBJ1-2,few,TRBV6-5,CASSLTENYGYTF,TGTGCCAGTAGTCTGACAGAAAACTATGGCTACACCTTC
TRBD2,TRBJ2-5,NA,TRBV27,CASSFLGLAGQETQYF,TGTGCCAGCAGTTTCTTGGGACTAGCGGGGCAAGAGACCCAGTACTTC
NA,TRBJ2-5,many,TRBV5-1,CASSFYGETQYF,TGCGCCAGCAGCTTCTATGGAGAGACCCAGTACTTC
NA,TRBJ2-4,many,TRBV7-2,CASTVTQNIQYF,TGTGCCAGCACCGTCACTCAAAACATTCAGTACTTC
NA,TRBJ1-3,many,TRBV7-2,CASSLGQVSGNTIYF,TGTGCCAGCAGCTTGGGGCAGGTCTCTGGAAACACCATATATTTT
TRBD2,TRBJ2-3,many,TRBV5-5,CASSFIAGGSTDTQYF,TGTGCCAGCAGCTTCATAGCGGGGGGAAGCACAGATACGCAGTATTTT
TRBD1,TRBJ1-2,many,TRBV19,CASSLRTGGVGYTF,TGTGCCAGTAGTCTCCGGACAGGGGGCGTCGGCTACACCTTC
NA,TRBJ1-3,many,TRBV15,CATSRDSTDSGNTIYF,TGTGCCACCAGCAGAGATTCAACTGACTCTGGAAACACCATATATTTT
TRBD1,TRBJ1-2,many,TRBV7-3,CASSSFTGGSGYTF,TGTGCCAGCAGCTCCTTTACAGGGGGCAGTGGCTACACCTTC
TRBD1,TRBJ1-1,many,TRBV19,CASSNRLGQGDNTEAFF,TGTGCCAGTAGTAATCGCCTTGGACAGGGGGATAACACTGAAGCTTTCTTT
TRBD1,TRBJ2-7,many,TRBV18,CASSPAGTARTYEQYF,TGTGCCAGCTCACCCGCCGGGACAGCGAGAACCTACGAGCAGTACTTC